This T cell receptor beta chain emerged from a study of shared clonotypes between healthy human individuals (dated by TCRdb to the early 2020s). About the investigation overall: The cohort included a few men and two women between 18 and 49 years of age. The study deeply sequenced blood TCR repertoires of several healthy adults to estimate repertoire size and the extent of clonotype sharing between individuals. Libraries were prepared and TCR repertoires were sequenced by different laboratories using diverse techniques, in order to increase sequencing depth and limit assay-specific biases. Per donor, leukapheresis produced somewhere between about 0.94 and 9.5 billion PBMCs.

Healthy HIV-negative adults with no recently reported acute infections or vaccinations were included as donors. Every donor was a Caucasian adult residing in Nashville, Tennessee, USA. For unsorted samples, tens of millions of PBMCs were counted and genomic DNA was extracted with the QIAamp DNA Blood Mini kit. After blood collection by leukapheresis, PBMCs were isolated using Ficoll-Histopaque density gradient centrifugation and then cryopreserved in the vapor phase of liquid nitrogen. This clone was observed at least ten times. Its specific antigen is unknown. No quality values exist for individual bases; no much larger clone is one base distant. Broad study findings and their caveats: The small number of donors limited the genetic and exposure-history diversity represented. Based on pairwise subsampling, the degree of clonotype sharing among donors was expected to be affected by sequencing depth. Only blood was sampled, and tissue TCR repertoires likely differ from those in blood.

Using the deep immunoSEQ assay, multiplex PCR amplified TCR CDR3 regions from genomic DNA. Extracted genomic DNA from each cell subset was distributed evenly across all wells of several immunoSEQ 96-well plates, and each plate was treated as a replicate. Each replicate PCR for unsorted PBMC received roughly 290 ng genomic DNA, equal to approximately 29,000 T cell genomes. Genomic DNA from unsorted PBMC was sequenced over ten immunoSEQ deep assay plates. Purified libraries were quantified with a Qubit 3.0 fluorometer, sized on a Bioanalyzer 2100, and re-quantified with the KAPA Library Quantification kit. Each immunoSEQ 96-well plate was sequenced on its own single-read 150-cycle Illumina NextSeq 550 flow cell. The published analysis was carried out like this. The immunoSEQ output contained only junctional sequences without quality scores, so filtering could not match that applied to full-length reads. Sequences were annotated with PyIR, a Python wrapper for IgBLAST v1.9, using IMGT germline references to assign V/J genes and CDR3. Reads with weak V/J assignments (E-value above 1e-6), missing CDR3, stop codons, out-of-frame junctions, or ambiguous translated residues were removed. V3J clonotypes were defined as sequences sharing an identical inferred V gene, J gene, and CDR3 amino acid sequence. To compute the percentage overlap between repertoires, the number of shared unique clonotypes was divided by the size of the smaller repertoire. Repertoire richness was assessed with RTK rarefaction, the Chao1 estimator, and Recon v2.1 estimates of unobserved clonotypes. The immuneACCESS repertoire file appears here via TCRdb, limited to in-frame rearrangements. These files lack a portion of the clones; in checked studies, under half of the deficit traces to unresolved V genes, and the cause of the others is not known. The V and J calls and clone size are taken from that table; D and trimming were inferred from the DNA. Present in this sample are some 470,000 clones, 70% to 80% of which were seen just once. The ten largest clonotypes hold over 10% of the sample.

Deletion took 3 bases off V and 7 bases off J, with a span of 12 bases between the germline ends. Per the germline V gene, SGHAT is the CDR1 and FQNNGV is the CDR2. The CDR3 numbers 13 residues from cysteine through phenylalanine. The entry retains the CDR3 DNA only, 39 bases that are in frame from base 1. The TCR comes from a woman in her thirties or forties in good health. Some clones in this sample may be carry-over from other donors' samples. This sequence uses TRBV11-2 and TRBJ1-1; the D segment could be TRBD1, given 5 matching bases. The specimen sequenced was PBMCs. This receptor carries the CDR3 CASSFDSGGEAFF. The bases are TGTGCCAGCAGCTTTGACTCCGGGGGTGAAGCTTTCTTT.